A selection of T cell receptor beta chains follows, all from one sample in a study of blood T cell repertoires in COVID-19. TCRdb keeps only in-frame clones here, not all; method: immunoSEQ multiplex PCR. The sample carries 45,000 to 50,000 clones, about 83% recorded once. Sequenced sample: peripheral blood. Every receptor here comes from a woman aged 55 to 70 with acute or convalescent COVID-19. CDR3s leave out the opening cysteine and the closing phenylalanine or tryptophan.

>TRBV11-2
ASSLSGGGGWETQY
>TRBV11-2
ASSLVAGTYNEQF
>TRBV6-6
ASKEGNYGYT
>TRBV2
ASSRLAGGPRETQY
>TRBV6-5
ASSRTGDYGYT
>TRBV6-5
AILNKGLGNTIY
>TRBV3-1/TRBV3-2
ASSQDRVAAYEQY
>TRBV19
ASSIPRLAGDTGELF
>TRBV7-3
ASSLGDSQIGGYT
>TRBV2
ASSEASGRNTIY
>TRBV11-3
ASSSGNTEAF
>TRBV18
ASSRNRDGELF
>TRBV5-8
ASTFRGTYEQY
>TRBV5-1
ASSLEGGGAPDTQY